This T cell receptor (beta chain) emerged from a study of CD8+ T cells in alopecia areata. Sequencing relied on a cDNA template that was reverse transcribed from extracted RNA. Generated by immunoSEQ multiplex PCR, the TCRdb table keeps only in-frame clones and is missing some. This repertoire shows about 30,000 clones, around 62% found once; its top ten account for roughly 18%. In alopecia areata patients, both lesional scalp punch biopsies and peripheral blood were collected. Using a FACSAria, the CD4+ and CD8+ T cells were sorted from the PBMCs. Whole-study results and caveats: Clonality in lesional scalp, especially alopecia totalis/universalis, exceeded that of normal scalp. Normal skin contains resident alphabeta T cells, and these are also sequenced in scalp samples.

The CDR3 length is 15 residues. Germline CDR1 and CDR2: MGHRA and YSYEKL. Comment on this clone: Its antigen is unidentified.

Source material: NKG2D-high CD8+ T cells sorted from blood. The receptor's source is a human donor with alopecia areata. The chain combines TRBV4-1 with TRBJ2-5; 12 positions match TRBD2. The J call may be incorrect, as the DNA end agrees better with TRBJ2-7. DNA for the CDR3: TGCGCCAGCAGCCAGACTAGCGGGAGTCGCTACGAGCAGTACTTC. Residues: CASSQTSGSRYEQYF.